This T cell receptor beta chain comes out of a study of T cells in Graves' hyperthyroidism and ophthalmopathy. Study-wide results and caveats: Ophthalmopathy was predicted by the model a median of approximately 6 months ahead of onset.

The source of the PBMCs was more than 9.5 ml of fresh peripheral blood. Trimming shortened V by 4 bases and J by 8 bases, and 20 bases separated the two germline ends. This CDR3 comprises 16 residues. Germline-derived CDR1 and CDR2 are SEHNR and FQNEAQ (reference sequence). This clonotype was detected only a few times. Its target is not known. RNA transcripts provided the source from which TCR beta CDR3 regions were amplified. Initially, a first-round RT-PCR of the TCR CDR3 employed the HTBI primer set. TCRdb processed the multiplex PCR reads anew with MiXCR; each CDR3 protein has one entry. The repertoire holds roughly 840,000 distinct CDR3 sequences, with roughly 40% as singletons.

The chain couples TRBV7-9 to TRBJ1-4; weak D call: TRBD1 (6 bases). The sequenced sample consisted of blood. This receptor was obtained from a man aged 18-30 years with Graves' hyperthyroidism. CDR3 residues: CASSSERQERHEKLFF. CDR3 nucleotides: TGTGCCAGCAGCTCCGAAAGACAGGAGAGACACGAAAAACTGTTTTTT.